This T cell receptor beta chain emerged from a study of beta chain features in type 1 diabetes. Looking at the study overall: The study examined roughly 100 million sorted cells across all samples. Overall study findings and caveats: A definitive answer on HLA type influencing TCRB rearrangement was not reached here.

Isolated RNA was reverse transcribed in full, so expressed TCRB transcripts were sequenced. Profiled with immunoSEQ multiplex PCR; TCRdb holds only in-frame clones, not every one. Here the sample spans 600,000 to 650,000 clones, around 15% being singletons. Per germline, CDR1 SGHTA and CDR2 FQGNSA. J gave up 5 bases and V 3 bases, and 5 bases lay outside the gene matches. CDR3 length: 15 residues. By way of CD45RO/CCR7/CD25/CD127/CD95/CD27, the CD4+ regulatory, stem cell-like memory, central memory and naive cells were sorted. This clone was counted only a few times. What it recognizes is unknown. Sequencing input: naive CD4+ T cells from blood. This clonotype originated in a man aged 18 to 29 in good health. The J gene is TRBJ2-5, the V gene TRBV7-2; TRBD2 matches at 11 bases. For the CDR3, the DNA is TGTGCCAGCAGCTTCCGGCTAGCGGGGGGTGAGACCCAGTACTTC. This codes for CASSFRLAGGETQYF.